This paragraph covers one T cell receptor beta chain sequence. The data originate from a study of blood T cell repertoires in COVID-19. The overall study: Acute and convalescent COVID-19 samples came from the United States, Italy and Spain.

Which cohort a participant joined came from the clinical history participants gave. V was cut by 9 bases and J by 0 bases, with 15 bases left in between. The CDR3 has 15 amino acids. CDR1 is WSHSY, CDR2 SAAADI, per germline. Study processing details: Amplified reference gene primers provided the basis for estimating nucleated cell counts. Clones were sequenced by immunoSEQ multiplex PCR, and TCRdb holds only the in-frame ones, with some missing. D and trimming were read from the DNA, whereas the V and J calls and clone size are those reported in that table. The sample has around 190,000 clones, over 75% seen once.

This receptor was obtained from a man in his forties who had recovered from COVID-19. The sequenced material came from PBMCs or T cells enriched from blood (not recorded which). The rearrangement links TRBV10-2 to TRBJ2-4, with a tentative D call TRBD1 (5 bases). The CDR3 DNA reads as TGCGCCAGTGCCAGGGAACTATTAGCCAAAAACATTCAGTACTTC. Translating gives CASARELLAKNIQYF.